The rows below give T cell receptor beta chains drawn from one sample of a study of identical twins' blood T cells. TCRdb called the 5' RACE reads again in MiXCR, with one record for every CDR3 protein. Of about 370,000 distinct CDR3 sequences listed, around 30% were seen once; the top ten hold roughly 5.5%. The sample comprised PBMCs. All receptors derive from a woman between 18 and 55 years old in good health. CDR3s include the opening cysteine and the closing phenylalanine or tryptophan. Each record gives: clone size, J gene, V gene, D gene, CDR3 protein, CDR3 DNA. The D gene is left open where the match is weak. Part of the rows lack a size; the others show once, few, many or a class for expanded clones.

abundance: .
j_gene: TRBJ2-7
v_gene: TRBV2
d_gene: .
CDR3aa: CARPEQYF
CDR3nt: TGTGCCAGGCCCGAGCAGTACTTC

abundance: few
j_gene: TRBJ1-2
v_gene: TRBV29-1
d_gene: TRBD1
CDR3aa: CSVGGRDREGYTF
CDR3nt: TGCAGCGTTGGGGGCCGGGACAGGGAGGGCTACACCTTC

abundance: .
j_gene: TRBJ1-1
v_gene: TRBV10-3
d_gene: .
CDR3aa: CAISDGGYTEAFF
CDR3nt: TGTGCCATCAGTGACGGGGGTTACACTGAAGCTTTCTTT

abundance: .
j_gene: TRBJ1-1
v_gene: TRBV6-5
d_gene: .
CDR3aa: CASRNREGTEAFF
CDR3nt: TGTGCCAGCAGGAACAGGGAGGGCACTGAAGCTTTCTTT

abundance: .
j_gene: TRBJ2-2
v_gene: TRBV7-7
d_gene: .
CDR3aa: CASSVDDTGELFF
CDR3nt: TGTGCTAGCAGCGTGGACGATACCGGGGAGCTGTTTTTT

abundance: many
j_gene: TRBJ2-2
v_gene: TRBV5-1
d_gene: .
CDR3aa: CASGENTGELFF
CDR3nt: TGCGCCAGCGGGGAAAACACCGGGGAGCTGTTTTTT

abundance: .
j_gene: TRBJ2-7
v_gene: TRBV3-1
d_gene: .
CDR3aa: CASSQDTGIYYEQYF
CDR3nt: TGTGCCAGCAGCCAAGACACGGGGATCTACTACGAGCAGTACTTC

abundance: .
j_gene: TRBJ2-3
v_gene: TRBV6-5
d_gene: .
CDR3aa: CASSSSGTDTQYF
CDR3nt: TGTGCCAGCAGTTCCTCGGGCACAGATACGCAGTATTTT

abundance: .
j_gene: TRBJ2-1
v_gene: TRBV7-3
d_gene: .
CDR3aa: CSSSFLNNEQFF
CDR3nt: TGTTCCAGCAGCTTCTTGAACAATGAGCAGTTCTTC

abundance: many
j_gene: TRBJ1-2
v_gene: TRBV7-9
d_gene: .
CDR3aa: CASSLNTGASYGYTF
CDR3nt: TGTGCCAGCAGCTTAAATACAGGCGCCTCTTATGGCTACACCTTC

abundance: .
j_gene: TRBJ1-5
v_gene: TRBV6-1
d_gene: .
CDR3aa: CASSFRTIGSNQPQHF
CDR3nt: TGTGCCAGCAGTTTCCGGACTATTGGGAGCAATCAGCCCCAGCATTTT

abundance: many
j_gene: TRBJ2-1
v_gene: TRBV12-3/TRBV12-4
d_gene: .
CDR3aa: CASSLSVGSANEQFF
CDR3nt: TGTGCCAGCAGTTTATCTGTCGGGAGCGCCAATGAGCAGTTCTTC

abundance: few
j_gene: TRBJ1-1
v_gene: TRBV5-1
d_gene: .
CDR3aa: CASSSESSSYEAFF
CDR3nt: TGCGCCAGCAGCTCGGAGTCCAGTTCCTATGAAGCTTTCTTT

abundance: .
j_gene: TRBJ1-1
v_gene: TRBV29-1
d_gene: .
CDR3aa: CSVELRQEAFF
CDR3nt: TGCAGCGTTGAGCTCCGACAGGAAGCTTTCTTT

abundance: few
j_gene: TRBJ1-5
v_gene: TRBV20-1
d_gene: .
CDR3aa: CSAAGEQPQHF
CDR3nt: TGCAGTGCTGCCGGAGAGCAGCCCCAGCATTTT

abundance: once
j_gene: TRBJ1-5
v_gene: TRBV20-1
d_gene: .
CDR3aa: CSARDRQLQPQHF
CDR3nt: TGCAGTGCTCGGGACCGCCAATTACAGCCCCAGCATTTT

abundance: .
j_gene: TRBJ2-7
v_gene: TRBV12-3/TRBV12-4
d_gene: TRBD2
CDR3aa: CASMNRAGVSYEQYF
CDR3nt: TGTGCCAGCATGAACAGAGCGGGAGTCTCCTACGAGCAGTACTTC